Presented here are 4 T cell receptor beta chains from one specimen sequenced in a study of cytomegalovirus exposure and HLA in healthy donors. The PCR had 60 Vbeta and 13 Jbeta primers. Here immunoSEQ multiplex PCR was the method, and the copy in TCRdb shows in-frame clones only, minus some. The sample lists some 110,000 clones; roughly three quarters were seen once. The source material was PBMCs. These receptor sequences come from a woman aged 18-29 years in good health and CMV-seronegative.

The chain combines TRBV29-1 with TRBJ1-1, with 7 nucleotides matching TRBD1. The germline V gene has CDR1 SQVTM and CDR2 ANQGSEA. V was pared by 2 bases and J by 1 base, with 1 base of the junction left unmatched. CDR3 length: 13 amino acids. The CDR3, as DNA: TGCAGCGTTGAAAGACAGGGGAACACTGAAGCTTTCTTT. This gives the protein CSVERQGNTEAFF.

The V gene is TRBV30, the J gene TRBJ2-7, with a tentative D call TRBD1 (6 bases). CDR3 length: 14 residues. Germline values: CDR1 GTSNPN, CDR2 SVGIG (reference sequence). V was pared by 4 bases and J by 1 base, with 14 bases between. The CDR3 DNA reads TGTGCCTGGACTCCGACAGGCCCTTCCTACGAGCAGTACTTC. Its translation: CAWTPTGPSYEQYF.

The genes are TRBV15 and TRBJ2-5; no clear D. The germline V gene has CDR1 LNHNV and CDR2 YYDKDF (reference sequence). V lost 0 bases to trimming and J lost 2 bases, with 10 bases between them. The CDR3 extends over 15 amino acids. CDR3: CATSRDLSPQETQYF. The CDR3 bases are TGTGCCACCAGCAGAGATTTGTCCCCTCAAGAGACCCAGTACTTC.

This clone has just one count. The CDR3 coding sequence is TGTGCCAGCAGCTTTGCGGGGGGCCTCCAAGAGACCCAGTACTTC. It yields the protein CASSFAGGLQETQYF. The chain links TRBV5-4 to TRBJ2-5; 8 positions match TRBD2. CDR1 SGHNT and CDR2 YYREEE come from the germline V gene (reference sequence). The V gene end was trimmed by 2 bases and the J gene end by 1 base; junction bases not matched to a gene: 4. The CDR3 loop spans 15 amino acids.